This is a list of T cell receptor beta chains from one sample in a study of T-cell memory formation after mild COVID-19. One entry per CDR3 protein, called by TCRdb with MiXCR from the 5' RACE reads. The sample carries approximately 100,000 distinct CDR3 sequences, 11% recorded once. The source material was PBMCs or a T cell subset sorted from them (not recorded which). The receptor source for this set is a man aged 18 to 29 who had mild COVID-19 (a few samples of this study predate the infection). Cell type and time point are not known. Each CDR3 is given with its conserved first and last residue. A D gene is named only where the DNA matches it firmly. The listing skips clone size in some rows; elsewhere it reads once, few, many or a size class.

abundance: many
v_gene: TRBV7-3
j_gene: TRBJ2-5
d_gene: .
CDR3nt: TGTGCCAGCAGCTTAACCGGGGGTCAAGGAGAGACCCAGTACTTC
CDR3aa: CASSLTGGQGETQYF

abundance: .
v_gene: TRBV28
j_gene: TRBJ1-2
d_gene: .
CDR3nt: TGTGCCAGCGAACCCAGGAACAAGGGGGGCCTACCTAACTATGGCTACACCTTC
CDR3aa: CASEPRNKGGLPNYGYTF

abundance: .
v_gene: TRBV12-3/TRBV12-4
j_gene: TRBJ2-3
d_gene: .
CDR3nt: TGTGCCAGCAGTTCGACAGACGGTACGCAGTATTTT
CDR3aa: CASSSTDGTQYF

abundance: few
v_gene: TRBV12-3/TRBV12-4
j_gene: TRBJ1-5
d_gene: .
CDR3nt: TGTGCCAGCAGTTTTTTTACAGATAGCAATCAGCCCCAGCATTTT
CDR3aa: CASSFFTDSNQPQHF

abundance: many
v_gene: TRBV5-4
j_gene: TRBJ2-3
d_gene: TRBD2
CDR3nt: TGTGCCAGCAGCTTGGAGGCTAGCGGGGCGCGTTACACAGATACGCAGTATTTT
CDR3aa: CASSLEASGARYTDTQYF

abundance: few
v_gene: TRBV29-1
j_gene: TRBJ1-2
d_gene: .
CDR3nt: TGCAGCGTTTACCCTACCTCAGGGACCTTTTATGGCTACACCTTC
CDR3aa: CSVYPTSGTFYGYTF

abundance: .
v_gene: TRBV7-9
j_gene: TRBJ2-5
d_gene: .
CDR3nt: TGTGCCAGCAGCCCGAAGAGGCGGATCCAAGAGACCCAGTACTTC
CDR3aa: CASSPKRRIQETQYF

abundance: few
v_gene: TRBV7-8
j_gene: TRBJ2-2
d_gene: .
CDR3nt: TGTGCCAGCAGCCTCGGCAGGTTGGGACTTGCCGGGGAGCTGTTTTTT
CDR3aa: CASSLGRLGLAGELFF

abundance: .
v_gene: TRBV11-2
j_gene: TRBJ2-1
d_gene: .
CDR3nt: TGTGCCAGCAGCTTAGGACCGTCCAGTGAGCAGTTCTTC
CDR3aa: CASSLGPSSEQFF

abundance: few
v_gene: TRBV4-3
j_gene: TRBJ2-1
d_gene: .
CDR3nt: TGCGCCAGCAGCCAAGATCAAGTATGGGGCAGTGAGCAGTTCTTC
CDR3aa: CASSQDQVWGSEQFF

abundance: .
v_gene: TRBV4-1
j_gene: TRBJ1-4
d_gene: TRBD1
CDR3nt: TGCGCCAGCAGCCAAGTCGGACAGGGCTCCGTAGGAGAAAAACTGTTTTTT
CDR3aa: CASSQVGQGSVGEKLFF

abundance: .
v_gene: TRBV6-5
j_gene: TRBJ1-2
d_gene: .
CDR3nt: TGTGCCAGCAGTGACGGGGGCGTCTATGGCTACACCTTC
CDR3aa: CASSDGGVYGYTF

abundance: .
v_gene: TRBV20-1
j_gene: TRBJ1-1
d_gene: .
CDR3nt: TGCAGTGCTACGACAGAGAACGGGAGGAGGGCTTTCTTT
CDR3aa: CSATTENGRRAFF

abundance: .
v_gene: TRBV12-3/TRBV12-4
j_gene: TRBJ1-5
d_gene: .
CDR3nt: TGTGCCAGCAGCTCCCCCTATAGCAATCAGCCCCAGCATTTT
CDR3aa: CASSSPYSNQPQHF

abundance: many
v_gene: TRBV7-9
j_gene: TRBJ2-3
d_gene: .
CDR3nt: TGTGCCAGCAGCTCCGAGGGCCGGGGCTGGGGGGCAGATACGCAGTATTTT
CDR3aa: CASSSEGRGWGADTQYF

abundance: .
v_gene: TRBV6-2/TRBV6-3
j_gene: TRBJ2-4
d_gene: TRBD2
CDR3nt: TGTGCCAGCAGTTACTCTGCGGGGGGGCTAGCCAAAAACATTCAGTACTTC
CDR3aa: CASSYSAGGLAKNIQYF

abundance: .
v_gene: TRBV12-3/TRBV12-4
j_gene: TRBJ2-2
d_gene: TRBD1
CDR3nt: TGTGCCAGCAGCTCCGGCCGGGACAGCGGGGAGCTGTTTTTT
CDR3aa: CASSSGRDSGELFF

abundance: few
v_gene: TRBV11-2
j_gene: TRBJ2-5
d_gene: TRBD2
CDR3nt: TGTGCCAGCAGCTTCAGCGGGGGGGCGGGAGAGACCCAGTACTTC
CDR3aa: CASSFSGGAGETQYF

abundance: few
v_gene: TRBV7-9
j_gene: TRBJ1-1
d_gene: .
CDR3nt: TGTGCCAGCAGCGGACCGGGTAGAACTGAAGCTTTCTTT
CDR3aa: CASSGPGRTEAFF

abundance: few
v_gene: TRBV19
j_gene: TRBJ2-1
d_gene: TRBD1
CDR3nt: TGTGCCAGTGATACAGGGGGACGCGAGCAGTTCTTC
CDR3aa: CASDTGGREQFF

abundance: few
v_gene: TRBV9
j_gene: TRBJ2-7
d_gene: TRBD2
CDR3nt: TGTGCCAGCAGCGTAGGGGAGGGTTACGAGCAGTACTTC
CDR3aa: CASSVGEGYEQYF

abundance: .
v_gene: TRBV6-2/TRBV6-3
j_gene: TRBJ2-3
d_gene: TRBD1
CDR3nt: TGTGCCATCCAAACTCCGGGACAGGGCACAGATACGCAGTATTTT
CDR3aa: CAIQTPGQGTDTQYF

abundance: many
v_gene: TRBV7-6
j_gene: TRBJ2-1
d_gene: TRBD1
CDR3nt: TGTGCCAGCAGCTTAACAGGGGGAGGAATAATAGAGCAGTTCTTC
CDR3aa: CASSLTGGGIIEQFF

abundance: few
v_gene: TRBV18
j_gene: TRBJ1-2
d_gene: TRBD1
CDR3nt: TGTGCCAGCTCACCACCCGGGACAGGGTATGGCTACACCTTC
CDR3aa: CASSPPGTGYGYTF

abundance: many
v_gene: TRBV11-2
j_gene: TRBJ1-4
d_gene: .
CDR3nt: TGTGCCAGCAGCTTCGTGGGGACTAATGAAAAACTGTTTTTT
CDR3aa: CASSFVGTNEKLFF

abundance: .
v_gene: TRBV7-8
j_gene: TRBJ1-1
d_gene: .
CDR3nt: TGTGCCAGCAGCCAGGGGATTACTGAAGCTTTCTTT
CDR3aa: CASSQGITEAFF

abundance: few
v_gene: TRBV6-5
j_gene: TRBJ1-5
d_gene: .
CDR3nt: TGTGCCAGCAGCCCCGGGAGGGTAGGACAGCCCCAGCATTTT
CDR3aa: CASSPGRVGQPQHF

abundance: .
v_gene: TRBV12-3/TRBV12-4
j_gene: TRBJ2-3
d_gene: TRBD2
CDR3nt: TGTGCCAGCAGGGGGAATAGCGGGGGCACAGATACGCAGTATTTT
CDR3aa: CASRGNSGGTDTQYF

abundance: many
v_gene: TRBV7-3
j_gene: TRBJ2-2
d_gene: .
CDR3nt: TGTGCCAGCAGCCCACAGTCGGGCCTCACCGGGGAGCTGTTTTTT
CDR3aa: CASSPQSGLTGELFF

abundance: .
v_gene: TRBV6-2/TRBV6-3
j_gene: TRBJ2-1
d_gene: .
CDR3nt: TGTGCCAGCAAACGCGGGCGACCGGACAATGAGCAGTTCTTC
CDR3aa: CASKRGRPDNEQFF

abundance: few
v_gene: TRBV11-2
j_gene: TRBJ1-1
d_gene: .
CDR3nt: TGTGCCAGCAACAAGAATTCCGGAGGTAGGACTGAAGCTTTCTTT
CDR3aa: CASNKNSGGRTEAFF

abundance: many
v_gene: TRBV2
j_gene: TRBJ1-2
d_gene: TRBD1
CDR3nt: TGTGCCAGCAGGGACAGGGGGCCTGGCTACACCTTC
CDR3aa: CASRDRGPGYTF

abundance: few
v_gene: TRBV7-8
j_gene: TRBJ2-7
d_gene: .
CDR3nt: TGTGCCAGCAGCTACAGGGCCGGCGAGCAGTACTTC
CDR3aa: CASSYRAGEQYF

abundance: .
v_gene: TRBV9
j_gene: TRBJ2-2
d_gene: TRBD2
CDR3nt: TGTGCCAGCACCCATCCTGGGGGGGTGAACACCGGGGAGCTGTTTTTT
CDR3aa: CASTHPGGVNTGELFF

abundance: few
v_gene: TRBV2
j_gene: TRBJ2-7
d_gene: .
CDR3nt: TGTGCCAGCAGCAGGGAAACGGGCGAGCAGTACTTC
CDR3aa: CASSRETGEQYF

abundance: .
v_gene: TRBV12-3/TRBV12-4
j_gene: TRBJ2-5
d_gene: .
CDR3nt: TGTGCCAGCAGTTTATTCGAAGAGACCCAGTACTTC
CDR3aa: CASSLFEETQYF

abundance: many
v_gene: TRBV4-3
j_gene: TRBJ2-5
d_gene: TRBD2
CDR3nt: TGCGCCAGCAGCCGGTCAACGGCTAGCGGGGGTGAGACCCAGTACTTC
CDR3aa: CASSRSTASGGETQYF

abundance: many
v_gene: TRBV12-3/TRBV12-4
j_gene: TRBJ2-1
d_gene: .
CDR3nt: TGTGCCAGCAGTTTACAGGGTTCCTACAATGAGCAGTTCTTC
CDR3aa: CASSLQGSYNEQFF

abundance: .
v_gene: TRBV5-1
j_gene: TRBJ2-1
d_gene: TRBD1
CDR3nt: TGCGCCAGCAGCCCTACAGGGGACCCCTACAATGAGCAGTTCTTC
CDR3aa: CASSPTGDPYNEQFF

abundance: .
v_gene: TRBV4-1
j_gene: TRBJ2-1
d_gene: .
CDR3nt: TGCGCCAGCAGCCAAGGGGGGAGCTCCTACAATGAGCAGTTCTTC
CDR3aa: CASSQGGSSYNEQFF

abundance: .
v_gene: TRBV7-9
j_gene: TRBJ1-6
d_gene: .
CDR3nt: TGTGCCAGCGCCGTCGGGGGTTCACCCCTCCACTTT
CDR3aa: CASAVGGSPLHF